This T cell receptor (beta chain) was obtained from a study of early T cells in non-severe SARS-CoV-2 infection. In the study overall: Sequencing was performed on bulk RNA from unsorted whole blood, leaving chains unpaired. The study, taken as a whole, reports: Anti-spike CD8 responses were favored in VDJdb matching, and private and CD4 specificities were missed.

Unique molecular identifier tags were affixed to discrete cDNA molecules. MiXCR, run by TCRdb on the 5' RACE reads, gives a single entry per CDR3 protein. The data show tens of thousands of distinct CDR3 sequences, under 9.5% seen once. CDR3 length equals 15 residues. Losses at the gene ends were 3 bases for V and 1 base for J; bases not matched to a gene: 7. Per the germline V gene, CDR1 is DFQATT and CDR2 is SNEGSKA (reference sequence). This clonotype was seen a handful of times. Its target is unknown. The chain links TRBV20-1 to TRBJ2-7; 9 positions match TRBD1. The sequenced sample was whole blood. The receptor was isolated from an adult who was a healthcare worker with PCR-confirmed SARS-CoV-2 infection or an uninfected control (not recorded which). The CDR3 is CSASYRGPGSYEQYF. The CDR3, as DNA: TGCAGTGCTAGCTACAGGGGGCCAGGATCCTACGAGCAGTACTTC.